Below, one TCR beta chain is given with its context. In the original processing: Estimation of nucleated cell counts relied on the amplification of reference gene primers. Method: immunoSEQ multiplex PCR; TCRdb's copy keeps in-frame clones and lacks some. V and J calls and clone size are given by that table; D and trimming were obtained from the DNA. The table includes approximately 490,000 clones, around 90% detected once. The data belong to a study of blood T cell repertoires in COVID-19. About the study: Whether acute or convalescent, the COVID-19 samples came from the United States, Italy and Spain. Sources were T cells, B-cell-depleted T cells, or PBMCs; the material itself was cDNA or gDNA.

Germline V lookup: CDR1 MGHRA, CDR2 YSYEKL. Trimming shortened V by 1 base and J by 1 base, and 14 bases separated the two germline ends. There are 18 residues in the CDR3. Material for sequencing was PBMCs or T cells enriched from blood (not recorded which). The receptor was derived from a woman between 18 and 29 years old who had recovered from COVID-19. This rearrangement joins TRBV4-1 to TRBJ2-6; possibly TRBD1 for D (5 bases). The CDR3 DNA follows: TGCGCCAGCAGCCAAGGGGCGCAGGGTCATTCTGGGGCCAACGTCCTGACTTTC. Translated: CASSQGAQGHSGANVLTF.